What follows is one T cell receptor (beta chain) and its context. Its antigen is as yet unknown. This sample is part of a study of vaccination effects on CD4 cells after COVID-19. Study-level results: Late after vaccination, infection- and vaccine-induced clones showed marked clonal contraction.

Viral peptide pool expansion of antigen-specific CD4+ T cells preceded sequencing in the ViraFEST assay. Culture lasted about ten days before CD4+ T cell isolation. According to the study, vaccine recipients showed no prior SARS-CoV-2 infection and negative nucleocapsid antibodies. Using immunoSEQ multiplex PCR, the repertoire was profiled, and TCRdb retains in-frame clones only, with some absent. The sample consists of approximately 70,000 clones, around 79% of them appearing once. V was cut by 2 bases and J by 5 bases, with 13 bases left in between. The CDR3 runs to 14 residues. Germline CDR1 is MNHNS and CDR2 is SASEGT.

The specimen comprised CD4+ T cells from PBMCs cultured with HCoV-NL63 spike peptides, sampled before COVID-19 vaccination. This TCR derives from a human donor who received a COVID-19 vaccine. The gene calls are TRBV6-1 and TRBJ2-7, with no clear D. The CDR3 sequence: CASSESEARDEQYV. CDR3 DNA sequence: TGTGCCAGCAGTGAATCCGAGGCTCGCGACGAGCAGTACGTC.